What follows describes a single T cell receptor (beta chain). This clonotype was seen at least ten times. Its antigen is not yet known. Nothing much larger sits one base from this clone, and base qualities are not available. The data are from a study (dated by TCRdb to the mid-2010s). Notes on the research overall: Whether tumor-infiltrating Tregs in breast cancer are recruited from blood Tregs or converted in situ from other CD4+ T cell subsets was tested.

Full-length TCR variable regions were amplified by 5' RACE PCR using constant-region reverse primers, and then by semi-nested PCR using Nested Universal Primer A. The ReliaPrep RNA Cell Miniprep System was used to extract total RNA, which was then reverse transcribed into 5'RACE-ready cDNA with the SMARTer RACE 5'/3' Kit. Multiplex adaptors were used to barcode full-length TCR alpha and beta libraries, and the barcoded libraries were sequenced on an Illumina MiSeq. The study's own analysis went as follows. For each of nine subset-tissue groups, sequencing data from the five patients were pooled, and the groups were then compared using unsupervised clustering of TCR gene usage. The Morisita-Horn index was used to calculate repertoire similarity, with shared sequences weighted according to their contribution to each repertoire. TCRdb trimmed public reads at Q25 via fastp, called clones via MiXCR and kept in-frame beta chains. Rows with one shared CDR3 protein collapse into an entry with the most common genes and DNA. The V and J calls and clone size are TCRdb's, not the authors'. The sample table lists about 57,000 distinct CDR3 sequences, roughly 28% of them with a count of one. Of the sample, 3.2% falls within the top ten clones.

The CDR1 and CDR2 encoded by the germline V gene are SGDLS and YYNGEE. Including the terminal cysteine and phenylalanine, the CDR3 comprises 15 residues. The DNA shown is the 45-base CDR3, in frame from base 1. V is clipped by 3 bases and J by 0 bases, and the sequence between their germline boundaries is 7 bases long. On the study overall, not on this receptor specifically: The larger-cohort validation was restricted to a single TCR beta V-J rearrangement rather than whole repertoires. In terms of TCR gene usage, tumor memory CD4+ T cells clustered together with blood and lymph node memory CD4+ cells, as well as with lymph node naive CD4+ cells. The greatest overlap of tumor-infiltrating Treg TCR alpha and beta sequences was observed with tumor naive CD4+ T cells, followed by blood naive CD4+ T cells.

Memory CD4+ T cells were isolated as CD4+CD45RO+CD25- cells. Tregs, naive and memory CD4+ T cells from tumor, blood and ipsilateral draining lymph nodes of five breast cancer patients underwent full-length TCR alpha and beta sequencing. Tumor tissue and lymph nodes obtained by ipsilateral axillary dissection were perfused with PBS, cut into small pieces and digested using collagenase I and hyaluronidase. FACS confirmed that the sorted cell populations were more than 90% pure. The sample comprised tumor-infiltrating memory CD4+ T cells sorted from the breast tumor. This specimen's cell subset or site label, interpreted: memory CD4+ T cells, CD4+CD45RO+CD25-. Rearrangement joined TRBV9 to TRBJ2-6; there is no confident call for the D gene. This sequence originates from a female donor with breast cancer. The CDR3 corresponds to CASSDKPSGANVLTF. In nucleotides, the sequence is TGTGCCAGCAGCGACAAGCCCTCTGGGGCCAACGTCCTGACTTTC.